Below are 21 T cell receptor beta chains sequenced from a single sample in a study of T cell clones after liver transplantation. Sequencing used immunoSEQ multiplex PCR; TCRdb keeps in-frame clones, though not all of them. The sample shows some 9,400 clones, over 75% of them seen only once. Sequenced material: CD8+ T cells from blood, taken before liver transplant. Receptor source: a human donor who received a liver transplant.

The table lists this clone with a few counts. V is TRBV28 and J is TRBJ2-3; 10 bases are shared with TRBD1. Germline V gene sequence: CDR1 MDHEN, CDR2 SYDVKM. The CDR3 runs 15 residues. V lost 7 bases and J lost 4; bases outside the gene matches: 8. CDR3: CASIAGTGEADTQYF. The CDR3 nucleotides read TGTGCCAGCATCGCCGGGACAGGGGAAGCAGATACGCAGTATTTT.

V is TRBV7-2 and J is TRBJ2-7; no definite D call. The V gene lost 2 bases and the J gene lost 3 bases, with 14 bases spanning the gap. Germline-derived CDR1 and CDR2 are SGHTA and FQGNSA. The CDR3 is made up of 15 amino acids. For the CDR3, the DNA is TGTGCCAGCAGCTTAACAACAGCCTTTAACTACGAGCAGTACTTC. It is translated as CASSLTTAFNYEQYF.

This sequence joins TRBV13 and TRBJ2-2, with 9 positions matching TRBD1. Germline CDR1 reads PRHDT; CDR2 reads FYEKMQ (reference sequence). V dropped 3 bases and J dropped 5; count of bases not matched to a gene: 4. The CDR3 contains 15 residues. CDR3 bases: TGTGCCAGCAGCTTTTGGACAGGGGTAACCGGGGAGCTGTTTTTT. Protein sequence: CASSFWTGVTGELFF.

The CDR3 bases are TGTGCCAGCAGCGGGGGCCTCAAGCGGGTAGGTATTATCGGGGAGCTGTTTTTT. Encoded protein: CASSGGLKRVGIIGELFF. This sequence joins TRBV5-8 and TRBJ2-2; D may match TRBD1 or TRBD2 (6 bases each). This CDR3 contains 18 residues. CDR1 is SGHTS and CDR2 is YDEGEE in the germline V gene. The V end was cut by 4 bases, the J end by 7 bases, with 26 bases between.

V usage is TRBV6-1 and J usage is TRBJ2-3; possible D gene TRBD1, 5 bases. This CDR3 has 17 residues. V dropped 2 bases and J dropped 1 base, with 16 bases sitting between them. Germline lookup yields CDR1 MNHNS and CDR2 SASEGT. CDR3 bases: TGTGCCAGCAGTGAAAAAGGGGTAGCTAGAGGCACAGATACGCAGTATTTT. Amino acid sequence: CASSEKGVARGTDTQYF.

This clone was seen a few times. The rearrangement links TRBV29-1 to TRBJ1-3; 7 bases are shared with TRBD1. The CDR3 is 16 amino acids. Germline trimming cut 1 base from V and 0 bases from J; bases unmatched to any gene: 6. Germline assignment: CDR1 SQVTM and CDR2 ANQGSEA. The CDR3 DNA is TGCAGCGTTGAAGGAGACGGGGACAGCTCTGGAAACACCATATATTTT. Residues: CSVEGDGDSSGNTIYF.

The genes are TRBV7-2 and TRBJ2-5; D is tentatively TRBD1 or TRBD2 (5 bases each). The CDR3 has 17 residues. The V end lost 1 base, the J end lost 0 bases, and 15 bases lay between the germline ends. Looked up from germline, CDR1 is SGHTA and CDR2 is FQGNSA. The CDR3 protein is CASSLVPGDVYQETQYF. CDR3 DNA sequence: TGTGCCAGCAGCTTAGTGCCCGGGGACGTCTACCAAGAGACCCAGTACTTC.

The chain recombines TRBV19 with TRBJ2-7; tentative D call: TRBD1 (5 bases). The ends were cut back, 5 bases at V and 2 bases at J, with 13 bases in the middle. The CDR3 is 14 amino acids. Germline V lookup: CDR1 LNHDA, CDR2 SQIVND (reference sequence). The CDR3 DNA follows: TGTGCCAGTAGTCCAGACAGCCCAACCTACGAGCAGTACTTC. Translated, it gives CASSPDSPTYEQYF.

The chain combines TRBV7-7 with TRBJ2-2, with TRBD1 matching 12 bases. The V gene end was trimmed by 2 bases and the J gene end by 5 bases; junction bases not matched to a gene: 6. The CDR3 runs to 17 residues. Germline V gene lookup returns CDR1 SSHAT and CDR2 FNYEAQ (reference sequence). The CDR3 is CASSLTRDRGRTGELFF. The CDR3 nucleotides read TGTGCCAGCAGCTTAACCCGGGACAGGGGGCGAACCGGGGAGCTGTTTTTT.

CDR3 loop: CASSPGYGFSYNEQFF. Written as DNA, the CDR3 is TGTGCCAGCAGCCCCGGATATGGATTCTCCTACAATGAGCAGTTCTTC. The chain is built from TRBV7-2 and TRBJ2-1; D gene unclear. The CDR3 loop spans 16 amino acids. V dropped 5 bases and J dropped 0 bases, with 14 bases sitting between them. Germline V gene data show CDR1 as SGHTA and CDR2 as FQGNSA.

This clone is termed large. This chain connects TRBV27 to TRBJ2-7; D uncertain. The V end lost 8 bases, the J end lost 1 base, and 12 bases lay between the germline ends. In germline, CDR1 is MNHEY, CDR2 SMNVEV (reference sequence). This CDR3 contains 13 residues. CDR3 nucleotides: TGTGCCAGCTCCCCGGCCCTATCCTACGAGCAGTACTTC. Its protein is CASSPALSYEQYF.

The genes are TRBV19 and TRBJ2-1; 8 bases agree with TRBD2. V lost 8 bases and J lost 6; bases outside the gene matches: 12. CDR1 LNHDA and CDR2 SQIVND come from the germline V gene (reference sequence). The CDR3 sequence is 15 residues long. CDR3 loop: CASRTSGSVRNEQFF. The CDR3 DNA reads as TGTGCCAGTCGAACTAGCGGTTCCGTTCGCAATGAGCAGTTCTTC.

The chain combines TRBV4-2 with TRBJ2-3; possible D gene TRBD2, 7 bases. Germline values: CDR1 LGHNA, CDR2 YNFKEQ. The CDR3 length is 19 residues. Trimming took off 1 base at V and 5 bases at J, with 25 bases between the two ends. The CDR3 nucleotides are TGTGCCAGCAGCCAAGGGGGCCCGGGGGGCGTACTAGAGATAGATACGCAGTATTTT. This sequence encodes CASSQGGPGGVLEIDTQYF.

The J gene is TRBJ2-6, the V gene TRBV5-3, with D unclear. TRBV5-3 is classed as an ORF, of uncertain function. CDR3 length: 16 residues. V dropped 3 bases and J dropped 0 bases, with 10 bases sitting between them. The CDR3 here is CARSSQPRSGANVLTF. In nucleotides, the CDR3 is TGTGCCAGAAGCTCGCAGCCCCGCTCTGGGGCCAACGTCCTGACTTTC.

This clone appeared once. The chain couples TRBV7-9 to TRBJ2-7, with D uncertain. The CDR3 has 13 residues. The germline CDR1 and CDR2 sequences are SEHNR and FQNEAQ (reference sequence). Trimming stripped 3 bases from V and 1 base from J, with 7 bases between. The CDR3 reads CASSLATSYEQYF. The CDR3 coding sequence is TGTGCCAGCAGCTTGGCCACATCCTACGAGCAGTACTTC.

The chain combines TRBV9 with TRBJ2-7; either TRBD1 or TRBD2 may fit D (5 bases each). Trimming shortened V by 3 bases and J by 6 bases, and 22 bases separated the two germline ends. In germline, CDR1 is SGDLS, CDR2 YYNGEE. The CDR3 sequence is 16 residues long. DNA of the CDR3: TGTGCCAGCAGCGGAAGGGGACCTCAAACCATGGGCGAGCAGTACTTC. As protein: CASSGRGPQTMGEQYF.

The CDR3 reads CASSPPGEAFF. Written as DNA, the CDR3 is TGTGCCAGCAGCCCCCCCGGGGAAGCTTTCTTT. The rearrangement links TRBV6-5 to TRBJ1-1; D is undetermined. The length of the CDR3 is 11 residues. The germline V gene encodes CDR1 MNHEY and CDR2 SVGAGI. V was shortened by 6 bases and J by 8 bases, with 10 bases between the two germline ends.

The rearrangement uses TRBV19 and TRBJ2-7, with TRBD1 matching over 8 bases. V was clipped by 3 bases and J by 1 base; unmatched bases: 14. CDR1 LNHDA and CDR2 SQIVND come from the germline V gene (reference sequence). The CDR3 has 18 amino acids. CDR3 DNA sequence: TGTGCCAGTAGTATTATGTTGGGGGCGACAGGGGTATCCTACGAGCAGTACTTC. It encodes CASSIMLGATGVSYEQYF.

The J gene is TRBJ1-5, the V gene TRBV28; no reliable D call. CDR1 is MDHEN, CDR2 SYDVKM, per germline. Between the trimmed V and J ends, which lost 2 bases and 9 bases, there was a span of 14 bases. This CDR3 spans 14 amino acids. In DNA form, the CDR3 reads TGTGCCAGCAGTTTAAGGACCGGGGTTCGGCCCCAGCATTTT. Translating it yields CASSLRTGVRPQHF.

To note about this clone: One junction end disagrees with the germline gene, perhaps due to a read error. V is TRBV2 and J is TRBJ2-5, with 13 bases that match TRBD2. This CDR3 has 16 residues. The germline V gene has CDR1 SNHLY and CDR2 FYNNEI. The CDR3 spells CASSEGLAGVRETQYF. DNA for the CDR3: TGTGCCAGCAGCGAAGGACTAGCGGGAGTAAGGGAGACCCAGTACTTC. The full variable domain, completed using reference TRBV2 and TRBJ2-5, is EPEVTQTPSHQVTQMGQEVILRCVPISNHLYFYWYRQILGQKVEFLVSFYNNEISEKSEIFDDQFSVERPDGSNFTLKIRSTKLEDSAMYFCASSEGLAGVRETQYFGPGTRLLVL.

The chain recombines TRBV5-3 with TRBJ1-2, with 8 bases matching TRBD1. TRBV5-3 carries the ORF label, with uncertain function. V lost 2 bases and J lost 5; bases outside the gene matches: 11. The CDR3 has 16 amino acids. The CDR3 sequence: CARSFPRGRRTYGYTF. The CDR3, as DNA: TGTGCCAGAAGCTTCCCCAGGGGGCGGAGGACTTATGGCTACACCTTC.